This is a list of T cell receptor beta chains from one sample in a study of cytomegalovirus exposure and HLA in healthy donors. TCRdb's table, derived via immunoSEQ multiplex PCR, lists solely in-frame clones and lacks some. The table includes fewer than 200,000 clones, roughly 80% detected once. The sample comprised PBMCs. The receptor set was obtained from a woman between 18 and 29 years old in good health and CMV-seronegative. CDR3s include the opening cysteine and the closing phenylalanine or tryptophan. A D gene is named only where the DNA matches it firmly. Size values are once, few and many counts, or a class for expanded clones, and some rows have none.

d_call	v_call	clone_size	j_call	cdr3_aa	cdr3_nt
TRBD2	TRBV19	few	TRBJ2-7	CASSIWTSGSGAYEQYF	TGTGCCAGTAGTATTTGGACTAGCGGGAGTGGGGCGTACGAGCAGTACTTC
-	TRBV11-2	-	TRBJ2-1	CASSVRFIFPYNEQFF	TGTGCCAGCAGCGTCCGTTTTATCTTTCCGTACAATGAGCAGTTCTTC
TRBD1	TRBV7-9	-	TRBJ1-2	CASSRGDSYNYGYTF	TGTGCCAGCAGCCGCGGGGACAGTTACAACTATGGCTACACCTTC
TRBD2	TRBV4-3	-	TRBJ2-1	CASSQAFSGRGGGSYNEQFF	TGCGCCAGCAGCCAAGCATTTAGCGGGAGAGGGGGGGGCTCCTACAATGAGCAGTTCTTC
-	TRBV12-5	-	TRBJ1-2	CASGPGTPEAYGYTF	TGTGCTAGTGGCCCCGGGACACCGGAAGCCTATGGCTACACCTTC
-	TRBV9	-	TRBJ2-1	CASSADYSSYNEQFF	TGTGCCAGCAGCGCGGACTACAGCTCCTACAATGAGCAGTTCTTC
-	TRBV4-2	-	TRBJ1-1	CASSQGVGQVNTEAFF	TGTGCCAGCAGCCAAGGTGTGGGGCAGGTGAACACTGAAGCTTTCTTT
-	TRBV6-1	-	TRBJ2-2	CASRGRELFF	TGTGCCAGTCGGGGGAGGGAGCTGTTTTTT
-	TRBV19	-	TRBJ2-1	CASRRGGYNEQFF	TGTGCCAGTCGAAGGGGGGGCTACAATGAGCAGTTCTTC
TRBD2	TRBV20-1	-	TRBJ2-7	CSATGTSVVF	TGCAGTGCTACCGGGACTAGTGTCGTTTTC
-	TRBV7-9	-	TRBJ2-1	CASTPRYNEQFF	TGTGCCAGCACCCCGCGTTACAATGAGCAGTTCTTC
-	TRBV5-5	-	TRBJ2-7	CASSPIGGEQYF	TGTGCCAGCAGCCCCATAGGCGGCGAGCAGTACTTC
-	TRBV28	-	TRBJ2-2	CASRASGDTGELFF	TGTGCCAGCAGAGCCAGCGGAGACACCGGGGAGCTGTTTTTT
-	TRBV18	-	TRBJ1-6	CASSPRTPSSYNSPLHF	TGTGCCAGCTCACCAAGGACACCGAGCTCCTATAATTCACCCCTCCACTTT
-	TRBV19	-	TRBJ2-5	CASSSVLNNKETQYF	TGTGCCAGTAGCTCGGTACTAAACAATAAAGAGACCCAGTACTTC
-	TRBV5-4	once	TRBJ1-4	CASSLGQAPDKKLFF	TGTGCCAGCAGCTTGGGACAGGCCCCGGACAAAAAACTGTTTTTT
-	TRBV7-8	once	TRBJ1-3	CASSLAVQGSTIYF	TGTGCCAGCAGCTTAGCCGTACAGGGCAGCACCATATATTTT
TRBD1	TRBV18	few	TRBJ2-7	CASRTQGTSSYEQYF	TGTGCCAGCCGTACACAGGGGACATCCTCCTACGAGCAGTACTTC
-	TRBV6-4	-	TRBJ2-7	CASSQDGENYEQYF	TGTGCCAGCAGCCAAGACGGGGAGAATTACGAGCAGTACTTC
-	TRBV19	-	TRBJ2-3	CASSRTLEYHTDTQYF	TGTGCCAGTAGTAGGACTTTAGAGTACCACACAGATACGCAGTATTTT
TRBD1	TRBV27	-	TRBJ2-1	CASSPAGGLYNEQFF	TGTGCCAGCAGTCCGGCAGGGGGCCTCTACAATGAGCAGTTCTTC
TRBD1	TRBV18	once	TRBJ2-3	CASSPKPGQGEYF	TGTGCCAGCTCACCCAAGCCGGGACAGGGTGAATATTTT
TRBD2	TRBV28	-	TRBJ2-1	CASSQGTRHEQFF	TGTGCCAGCAGCCAGGGGACTAGACATGAGCAGTTCTTC
-	TRBV2	-	TRBJ1-5	CASSGEVGGKRANQPQHF	TGTGCCAGCAGTGGGGAGGTGGGAGGGAAGAGGGCCAATCAGCCCCAGCATTTT
-	TRBV21-1	-	TRBJ2-7	CASSKGGVGDRAYEQYF	TGTGCCAGCAGCAAAGGGGGAGTAGGGGACAGGGCCTACGAGCAGTACTTC
TRBD2	TRBV28	-	TRBJ2-1	CASSSLAETNEQFF	TGTGCCAGCAGTAGTCTAGCGGAGACGAATGAGCAGTTCTTC
TRBD1	TRBV28	few	TRBJ1-3	CASTYSGTGEVRHTIYF	TGTGCCAGCACTTACTCCGGGACAGGGGAGGTCCGGCACACCATATATTTT
-	TRBV6-4	-	TRBJ2-3	CASSDSADTDTQYF	TGTGCCAGCAGTGACTCGGCGGACACAGATACGCAGTATTTT